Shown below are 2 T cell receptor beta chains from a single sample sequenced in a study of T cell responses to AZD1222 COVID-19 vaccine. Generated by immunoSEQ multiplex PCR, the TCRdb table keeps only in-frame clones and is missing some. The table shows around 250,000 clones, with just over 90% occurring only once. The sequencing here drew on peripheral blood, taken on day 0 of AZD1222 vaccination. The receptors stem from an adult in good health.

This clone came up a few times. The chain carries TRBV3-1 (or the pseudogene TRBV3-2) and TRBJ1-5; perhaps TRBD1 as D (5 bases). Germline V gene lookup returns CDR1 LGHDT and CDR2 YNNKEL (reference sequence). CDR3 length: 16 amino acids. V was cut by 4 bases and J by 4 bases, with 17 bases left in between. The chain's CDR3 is CASSPTSGGWNQPQHF. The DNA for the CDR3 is TGTGCCAGCAGCCCTACCTCGGGGGGATGGAATCAGCCCCAGCATTTT.

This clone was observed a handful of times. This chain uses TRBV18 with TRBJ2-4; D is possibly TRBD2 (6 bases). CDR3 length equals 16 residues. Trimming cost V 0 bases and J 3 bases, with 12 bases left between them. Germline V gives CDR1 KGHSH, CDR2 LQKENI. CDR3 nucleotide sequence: TGTGCCAGCTCACCACCGACAGTGGGGGGCAAAAACATTCAGTACTTC. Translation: CASSPPTVGGKNIQYF.